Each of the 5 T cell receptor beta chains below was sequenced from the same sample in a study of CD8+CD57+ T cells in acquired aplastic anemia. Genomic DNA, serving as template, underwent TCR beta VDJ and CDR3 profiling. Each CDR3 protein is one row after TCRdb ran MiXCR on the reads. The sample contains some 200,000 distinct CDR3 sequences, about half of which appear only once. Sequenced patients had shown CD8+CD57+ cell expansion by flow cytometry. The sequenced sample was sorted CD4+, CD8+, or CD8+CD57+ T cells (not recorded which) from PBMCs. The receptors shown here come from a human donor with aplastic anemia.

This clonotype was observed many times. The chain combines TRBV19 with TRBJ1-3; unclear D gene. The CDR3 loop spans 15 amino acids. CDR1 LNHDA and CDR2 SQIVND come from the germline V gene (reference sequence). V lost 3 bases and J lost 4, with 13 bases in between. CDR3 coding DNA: TGTGCCAGTAGTATTGGGGTTGCGAGGGGAAACACCATATATTTT. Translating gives CASSIGVARGNTIYF.

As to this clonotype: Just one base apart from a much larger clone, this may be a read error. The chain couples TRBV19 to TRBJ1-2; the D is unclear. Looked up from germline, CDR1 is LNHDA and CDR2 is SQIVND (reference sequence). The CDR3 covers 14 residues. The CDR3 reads CASSREILNYGCTF. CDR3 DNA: TGTGCCAGTAGTAGAGAAATCCTTAACTATGGCTGCACCTTC.

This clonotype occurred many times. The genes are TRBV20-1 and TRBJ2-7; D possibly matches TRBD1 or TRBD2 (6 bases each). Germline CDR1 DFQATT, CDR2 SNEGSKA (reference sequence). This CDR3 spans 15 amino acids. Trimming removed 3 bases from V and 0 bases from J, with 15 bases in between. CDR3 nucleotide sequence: TGCAGTGCTAGCCCCGGGGGCAGGAGCTCCTACGAGCAGTACTTC. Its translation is CSASPGGRSSYEQYF.

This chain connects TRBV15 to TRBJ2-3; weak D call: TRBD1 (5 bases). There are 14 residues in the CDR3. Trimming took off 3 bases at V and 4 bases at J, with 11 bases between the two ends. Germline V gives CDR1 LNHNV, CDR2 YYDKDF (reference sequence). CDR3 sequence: CATSSAGIADTQYF. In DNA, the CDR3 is TGTGCCACCAGCAGCGCAGGGATCGCAGATACGCAGTATTTT.

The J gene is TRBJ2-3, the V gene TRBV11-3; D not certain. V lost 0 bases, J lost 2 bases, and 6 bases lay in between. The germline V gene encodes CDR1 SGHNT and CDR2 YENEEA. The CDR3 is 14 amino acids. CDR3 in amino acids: CASSLEGYTDTQYF. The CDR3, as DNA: TGTGCCAGCAGCTTAGAGGGCTACACAGATACGCAGTATTTT.